This is a list of T cell receptor beta chains from one sample in a study of siplizumab effects on memory and regulatory T cells. Using immunoSEQ multiplex PCR, the repertoire was profiled, and TCRdb retains in-frame clones only, with some absent. In the table there are around 45,000 clones, over 75% of which are singletons. Sample: naive CD8+ T cells sorted from blood. The receptors were gathered from a human donor in good health. Both conserved end residues are part of each CDR3.

TRBV4-1	TRBJ2-1	CASSQLPTARDYNEQFF
TRBV5-1	TRBJ1-2	CASSLGQGVKDGYTF
TRBV5-6	TRBJ2-5	CASSFGGAWETQYF
TRBV7-3	TRBJ2-1	CASSSGLASYNEQFF
TRBV7-2	TRBJ2-4	CASSGRPSDSSLAKNIQYF
TRBV7-2	TRBJ1-4	CASRRAGNEKLFF
TRBV25-1	TRBJ1-4	CATFHQESGGKLFF
TRBV19	TRBJ2-7	CASSPGTSAYEQYF
TRBV7-9	TRBJ2-7	CASSSFTGGTLSYEQYF
TRBV7-7	TRBJ2-7	CASSLDTDSYEQYF
TRBV4-1	TRBJ2-7	CASSQEGGSGYEQYF
TRBV30	TRBJ2-3	CAWSVLGDTQYF
TRBV6-1	TRBJ1-5	CASSEDRGAPSNQPQHF
TRBV19	TRBJ1-1	CASSHGTRGVDEAFF
TRBV27	TRBJ2-7	CASSLVWLAGREQYF
TRBV19	TRBJ2-5	CASSSGTAAEWTQYF
TRBV6-5	TRBJ1-2	CASSLGPGGYTF
TRBV7-8	TRBJ1-2	CASSAQGGYGYTF